This T cell receptor (beta chain) was identified in a study of blood T cell repertoires in COVID-19. Whole-study context: The samples span acute and convalescent COVID-19 from the United States, Italy and Spain. T cells, B-cell-depleted T cells, or PBMCs provided the cDNA or gDNA that served as material.

Germline values: CDR1 SGHNT, CDR2 YYREEE (reference sequence). The CDR3 loop spans 14 amino acids. V lost 0 bases to trimming and J lost 6 bases; unmatched junction nucleotides: 6. This table comes from immunoSEQ multiplex PCR, and its TCRdb copy is limited to in-frame clones, with some not included. The table includes 150,000 to 200,000 clones, nearly 80% detected once. Participants' reported clinical history set cohort assignment. During the 2 weeks before they entered the study, exposed participants had met someone with a PCR-confirmed or clinician-diagnosed COVID-19 case. Sequencing was performed on PBMCs or T cells enriched from blood (not recorded which). The chain has TRBV5-4 and TRBJ2-7, with 7 nucleotides matching TRBD2. The clonotype was recovered from a man between 60 and 70 years old who had been exposed to COVID-19. DNA for the CDR3: TGTGCCAGCAGCTTGGTGCGGGGAGGGTCCGAGCAGTACTTC. Amino acid sequence: CASSLVRGGSEQYF. The whole variable domain, remainder taken from reference TRBV5-4 and TRBJ2-7, is ETGVTQSPTHLIKTRGQQVTLRCSSQSGHNTVSWYQQALGQGPQFIFQYYREEENGRGNFPPRFSGLQFPNYSSELNVNALELDDSALYLCASSLVRGGSEQYFGPGTRLTVT.